This T cell receptor (beta chain) derives from a study of identical twins' blood T cells. Study-wide background: Some 52 million reads came from about 12 libraries, six alpha, six beta.

This clonotype was counted only a few times. A previously described protocol, modified, built RNA-based TCR cDNA libraries. Both ends of each TCR cDNA library bore sample-specific barcodes. Each CDR3 protein gets one entry after TCRdb re-called the 5' RACE reads with MiXCR. Among fewer than 450,000 distinct CDR3 sequences listed, about 28% were seen once. Three pairs of healthy female monozygous twins were the donors. The CDR3 runs to 16 residues. Between the trimmed V and J ends, which lost 0 bases and 3 bases, there was a span of 11 bases. Germline V gene lookup returns CDR1 SGHTA and CDR2 FQGNSA. V and J are TRBV7-2 and TRBJ2-2, with D maybe TRBD2 (5 bases). Sequencing was performed on PBMCs. The sequence was obtained from a woman aged 18-49 years in good health. The CDR3 region is CASSLAASLYTGELFF. Written as DNA, the CDR3 is TGTGCCAGCAGCTTAGCGGCTAGCCTGTACACCGGGGAGCTGTTTTTT.